These 19 T cell receptor beta chains were all obtained from the same sample, sequenced in a study of T cell repertoires in cytomegalovirus infection. No antigen has been identified for these receptors. TCRdb reanalysed the reads using MiXCR and keeps one entry per CDR3 protein. Among about 920,000 distinct CDR3 sequences listed, roughly 30% were seen once. The sample here was cultured CD8+ T cells from PBMCs, taken from culture after CMV antigen stimulation. These receptors were obtained from a human donor in good health (CMV status not recorded). Some clones in this sample may be carry-over from other donors' samples.

This clonotype was found a few times. V and J are TRBV28 and TRBJ1-6, with unresolved D. Germline V CDR1 and CDR2: MDHEN, SYDVKM. This CDR3 has 16 residues. Trimming removed 5 bases from V and 7 bases from J, with 18 bases in between. CDR3 sequence: CASSAHRREGNSPLHF. DNA for the CDR3: TGTGCCAGCAGTGCCCACCGAAGGGAAGGAAATTCACCCCTCCACTTT.

This chain uses TRBV7-6 with TRBJ2-7; 12 bases align to TRBD2. The CDR3 totals 14 residues. The germline V gene has CDR1 SGHVS and CDR2 FNYEAQ. Trimming took 3 bases from V and 7 from J; bases not matched to a gene: 4. CDR3 nucleotides: TGTGCCAGCAGCTTTCCCGGACTAGCGGGAGAGCAGTACTTC. Translated, it gives CASSFPGLAGEQYF.

The J gene is TRBJ1-3, the V gene TRBV7-9, with 8 positions matching TRBD1. Germline lookup yields CDR1 SEHNR and CDR2 FQNEAQ (reference sequence). CDR3 length equals 17 residues. The V gene end was trimmed by 1 base and the J gene end by 0 bases; junction bases not matched to a gene: 5. CDR3 DNA sequence: TGTGCCAGCAGCTTAGTGGACAGGGCCTACTCTGGAAACACCATATATTTT. Its translation: CASSLVDRAYSGNTIYF.

This clonotype was detected only a few times. The V call is TRBV20-1, the J call TRBJ2-7; unclear D gene. The CDR3 is made up of 15 amino acids. Germline V gene sequence: CDR1 DFQATT, CDR2 SNEGSKA (reference sequence). Trimming left V 0 bases short and J 0 bases short, with 12 bases between. The CDR3 protein is CSARDPRLSSYEQYF. The CDR3 bases are TGCAGTGCTAGAGATCCGCGGTTAAGCTCCTACGAGCAGTACTTC.

This clonotype was seen a handful of times. J is TRBJ1-5 and V is TRBV19; D is uncertain. Germline CDR1 LNHDA, CDR2 SQIVND (reference sequence). This CDR3 comprises 13 residues. The V gene lost 1 base and the J gene lost 5 bases, with 6 bases spanning the gap. In nucleotides, the CDR3 is TGTGCCAGTAGTATAGTCCCACATCAGCCCCAGCATTTT. Amino acids: CASSIVPHQPQHF.

This clonotype was counted only a few times. The chain has TRBV6-5 and TRBJ1-2; tentatively, D is TRBD1 (5 bases). This CDR3 comprises 14 residues. Germline CDR1 and CDR2: MNHEY and SVGAGI. V was cut by 4 bases and J by 2 bases, with 11 bases left in between. In DNA form, the CDR3 reads TGTGCCAGCAGTTCCTTAGACAGAAACTATGGCTACACCTTC. Translated, it gives CASSSLDRNYGYTF.

The sample holds many counts of this clonotype. The chain links TRBV6-1 to TRBJ2-1, with TRBD2 identical over 7 bases. The ends lost 5 bases at V and 4 bases at J; junction bases unmatched: 11. Germline V lookup: CDR1 MNHNS, CDR2 SASEGT. This CDR3 is built from 16 residues. In DNA form, the CDR3 reads TGTGCCAGCAGTCTTTTGGGGAGGGCGGAATACAATGAGCAGTTCTTC. As protein: CASSLLGRAEYNEQFF.

CDR3 region: CASRGGSSYEQYV. CDR3 sequence (DNA): TGTGCCAGCAGGGGCGGGAGCTCCTACGAGCAGTACGTC. The chain uses TRBV27 and TRBJ2-7, with TRBD2 matching 7 bases. Germline lookup yields CDR1 MNHEY and CDR2 SMNVEV (reference sequence). After removal of 6 bases from V and 0 bases from J, the junction contained 2 bases not matched to a gene. The CDR3 has 13 amino acids.

V usage is TRBV6-4 and J usage is TRBJ2-5; TRBD2 matches at 7 bases. This CDR3 has 15 amino acids. After removal of 3 bases from V and 5 bases from J, the junction contained 9 bases not matched to a gene. Germline V gene data show CDR1 as MRHNA and CDR2 as SNTAGT. Written as DNA, the CDR3 is TGTGCCAGCAGTGAGGGACTAAAGGGAGTCGAGACCCAGTACTTC. As protein: CASSEGLKGVETQYF.

V is TRBV20-1 and J is TRBJ2-1; no reliable D call. The V gene's germline CDR1 is DFQATT and CDR2 SNEGSKA (reference sequence). CDR3 length equals 15 residues. V dropped 5 bases and J dropped 0 bases, with 14 bases sitting between them. The CDR3 DNA reads TGCAGTGCTCCTCTGGACCTAAGCTCCTACAATGAGCAGTTCTTC. Amino acid sequence: CSAPLDLSSYNEQFF.

V gene TRBV6-2 or TRBV6-3 combines with J gene TRBJ1-2, with D unresolved. Germline lookup yields CDR1 MNHEY and CDR2 SVGEGT. This CDR3 region has 18 residues. Deletions cut 2 bases from V and 0 bases from J, with 19 bases between. In nucleotides, the CDR3 is TGTGCCAGCAGTTACGAGCTTAGTCCTGATGAAGCTAACTATGGCTACACCTTC. It specifies CASSYELSPDEANYGYTF.

This rearrangement joins TRBV20-1 to TRBJ1-1; D gene uncertain. Trimming removed 7 bases at V and 4 bases at J, with 7 bases between. The CDR3 has 10 amino acids. The germline V gene encodes CDR1 DFQATT and CDR2 SNEGSKA (reference sequence). The CDR3 nucleotides are TGCAGTGGAGACGGCACTGAAGCTTTCTTT. This encodes CSGDGTEAFF.

There are a few counts of this clonotype. The V call is TRBV7-9, the J call TRBJ2-7; 10 bases match TRBD1. Germline-derived CDR1 and CDR2 are SEHNR and FQNEAQ (reference sequence). This CDR3 has 16 amino acids. V gave up 1 base and J gave up 5 bases; unmatched junction bases: 8. CDR3 DNA sequence: TGTGCCAGCAGCTTAGGCAGACAGGGGGCTACAGACGAGCAGTACTTC. Translation gives CASSLGRQGATDEQYF.

V is TRBV6-1 and J is TRBJ1-5; D ambiguous. The germline CDR1 and CDR2 sequences are MNHNS and SASEGT. With 6 bases removed from V and 0 bases from J, the gap between germline ends came to 9 bases. The CDR3 has 14 amino acids. The CDR3 DNA reads as TGTGCCAGCAGCAATGCGGGTAGCAATCAGCCCCAGCATTTT. This translates into CASSNAGSNQPQHF.

This chain joins TRBV6-2 or TRBV6-3 and TRBJ1-1; D is undetermined. The CDR3 consists of 13 residues. Germline CDR1 reads MNHEY; CDR2 reads SVGEGT. V dropped 2 bases and J dropped 3 bases, with 7 bases sitting between them. The CDR3 region is CASSYDGHTEAFF. In DNA, the CDR3 is TGTGCCAGCAGTTACGACGGGCACACTGAAGCTTTCTTT.

This clonotype was observed a few times. V usage is TRBV7-9 and J usage is TRBJ2-7; D is perhaps TRBD1 (5 bases). CDR1 and CDR2 (germline): SEHNR, FQNEAQ (reference sequence). V was shortened by 1 base and J by 2 bases, with 15 bases between the two germline ends. The CDR3 sequence is 16 residues long. CDR3 DNA: TGTGCCAGCAGCTTAGGAGGAAGGACAATACCCTACGAGCAGTACTTC. Protein: CASSLGGRTIPYEQYF.

The gene calls are TRBV4-2 and TRBJ2-1; 9 bases fit TRBD1. The CDR3 runs 16 residues. CDR1 and CDR2 from the germline V gene are LGHNA and YNFKEQ. With 3 bases clipped from V and 4 bases from J, the junction kept 7 bases outside the gene matches. The CDR3 nucleotides are TGTGCCAGCAGCCAGACCGGGACAGGGACGTACAATGAGCAGTTCTTC. This sequence encodes CASSQTGTGTYNEQFF.

The V call is TRBV5-6, the J call TRBJ2-1; tentative D call: TRBD2 (5 bases). The CDR3 length is 15 residues. The V and J ends lost 5 bases and 0 bases respectively, with 12 bases between them. The germline CDR1 and CDR2 sequences are SGHDT and YYEEEE. CDR3 coding DNA: TGTGCCAGCAGGTCGGACTTTTTCTCCTACAATGAGCAGTTCTTC. This translates into CASRSDFFSYNEQFF.

A few counts support this clonotype. This chain joins TRBV7-9 and TRBJ1-4; D not resolved. The CDR3 extends over 16 amino acids. Trimming removed 5 bases from V and 3 bases from J, with 16 bases in between. The germline V gene encodes CDR1 SEHNR and CDR2 FQNEAQ (reference sequence). CDR3 in DNA: TGTGCCAGCAGCCCAGGAGTCGGGTTGGCTAATGAAAAACTGTTTTTT. Residues: CASSPGVGLANEKLFF.